This T cell receptor beta chain emerged from a study of T cell responses to AZD1222 COVID-19 vaccine. Overall study results and limits: Donors skewed white British and female; clonal diversity was possibly underestimated. Per reports, nearly half of all spike-specific TCRs target regions that are unmutated in variants.

Measured with immunoSEQ multiplex PCR; TCRdb has only the in-frame clones, and not every one. The table records about 140,000 clones, more than 70% of them present only once. Comment on this clone: Its specificity is unknown.

Sequencing used peripheral blood, obtained 28 days after the second AZD1222 dose. The receptor was isolated from an adult who received the AZD1222 COVID-19 vaccine.

CDR3 nucleotides: TGTGCCAGCAGTGACATGAACTATGGCTACACCTTC. This sequence encodes CASSDMNYGYTF. This chain links TRBV28 with TRBJ1-2; D is unresolved. The V gene's germline CDR1 is MDHEN and CDR2 SYDVKM. This CDR3 has 12 amino acids. Trimming shortened V by 5 bases and J by 2 bases, and 6 bases separated the two germline ends.